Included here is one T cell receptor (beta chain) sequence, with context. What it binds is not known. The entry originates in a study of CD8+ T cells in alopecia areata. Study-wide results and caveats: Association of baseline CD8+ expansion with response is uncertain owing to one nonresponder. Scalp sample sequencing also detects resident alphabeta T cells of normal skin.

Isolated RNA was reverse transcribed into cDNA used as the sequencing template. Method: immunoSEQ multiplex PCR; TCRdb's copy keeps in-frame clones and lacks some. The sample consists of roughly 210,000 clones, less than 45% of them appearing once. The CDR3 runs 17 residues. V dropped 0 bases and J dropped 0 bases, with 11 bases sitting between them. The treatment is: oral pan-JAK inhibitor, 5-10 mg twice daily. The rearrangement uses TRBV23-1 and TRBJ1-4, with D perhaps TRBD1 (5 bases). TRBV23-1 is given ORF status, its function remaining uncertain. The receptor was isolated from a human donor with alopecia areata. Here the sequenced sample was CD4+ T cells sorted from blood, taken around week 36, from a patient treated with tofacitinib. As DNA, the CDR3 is TGCGCCAGCAGTCAATCGAGGGGAACAGCAACTAATGAAAAACTGTTTTTT. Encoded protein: CASSQSRGTATNEKLFF.